This TCR beta chain is drawn from a study of CD8 T cells in ankylosing spondylitis. This clonotype was seen a handful of times. Its matching antigen is unknown. The germline V gene has CDR1 MDHEN and CDR2 SYDVKM. This CDR3 is 12 amino acids long. V dropped 8 bases and J dropped 7 bases, with 12 bases sitting between them. Libraries for TCR beta were made by quantitative 5'-RACE with molecular barcodes. TCRdb reanalysed the 5' RACE reads using MiXCR and keeps one entry per CDR3 protein. Of hundreds of thousands of distinct CDR3 sequences listed, around 26% are singletons. Whole-study results and caveats: Past research had described some motif variants in reactive arthritis synovial fluid and blood. There was reportedly significant enrichment of clones that were disease-linked in matched ankylosing spondylitis synovial fluid. Disease-linked clones, CD8+, were relatively rare in peripheral blood. Within ankylosing spondylitis blood, a TCR beta motif made up of eight highly homologous variants appeared to be characteristic.

This receptor was taken from a male donor with ankylosing spondylitis. Sequencing input: blood, either unsorted or a sorted T cell fraction (not recorded which). This chain links TRBV28 with TRBJ1-5; D not certain. Here the CDR3 reads CASRREGQPQHF. As DNA, the CDR3 is TGTGCCAGCCGACGGGAGGGACAGCCCCAGCATTTT.